The rows below give T cell receptor beta chains drawn from one sample of a study of cytomegalovirus exposure and HLA in healthy donors. The data were produced by immunoSEQ multiplex PCR, yet TCRdb's version contains in-frame clones alone and is incomplete. The sample lists roughly 120,000 clones; about three quarters were seen once. Material: PBMCs. Receptors originate from a man aged 40-49 years in good health and CMV-seropositive. The CDR3 runs from the conserved cysteine through the conserved F or W. D genes are given only for firm matches. The size field is filled for only some rows; it gives once, few, many or a size class.

TRBJ1-5	-	few	TRBV27	CASSLLPNGGNQPQHF	TGTGCCAGCAGTTTATTACCAAACGGAGGCAATCAGCCCCAGCATTTT
TRBJ1-4	-	-	TRBV10-3	CAISVRDNEKLFF	TGTGCCATCAGTGTTAGAGATAATGAAAAACTGTTTTTT
TRBJ2-5	-	-	TRBV7-7	CASSSDQGGGETQYF	TGTGCCAGCAGCTCGGACCAGGGGGGCGGTGAGACCCAGTACTTC
TRBJ2-7	TRBD1	-	TRBV7-2	CASSLAIGQGYEQYF	TGTGCCAGCAGCTTAGCGATCGGACAGGGGTACGAGCAGTACTTC
TRBJ1-2	-	-	TRBV9	CASSASGNSNYGYTF	TGTGCCAGCAGCGCGTCGGGAAACTCAAACTATGGCTACACCTTC
TRBJ1-4	-	-	TRBV7-2	CASSSISGRDPREKLFF	TGTGCCAGCAGCTCCATCTCGGGCCGGGATCCGAGGGAAAAACTGTTTTTT
TRBJ1-1	-	once	TRBV28	CASSSSGQGGEAFF	-
TRBJ2-5	TRBD1	few	TRBV7-2	CASKGTGGSQETQYF	TGTGCCAGCAAAGGGACAGGGGGGTCCCAAGAGACCCAGTACTTC
TRBJ1-2	-	-	TRBV25-1	CASTPRTALDGYTF	TGTGCCAGCACCCCTCGGACAGCCTTGGATGGCTACACCTTC
TRBJ2-5	-	-	TRBV28	CASMITGPETQYF	TGTGCCAGCATGATCACAGGGCCCGAGACCCAGTACTTC
TRBJ2-1	-	few	TRBV12-5	CASGLYNEQFF	TGTGCTAGTGGTCTGTACAATGAGCAGTTCTTC
TRBJ2-7	TRBD1	few	TRBV5-1	CASSLQGASYEQYF	TGCGCCAGCAGCCTCCAGGGGGCTTCCTACGAGCAGTACTTC
TRBJ2-7	TRBD2	few	TRBV11-2	CASRTSGGSSYEQYF	TGTGCCAGCAGAACGAGCGGGGGGAGCTCCTACGAGCAGTACTTC
TRBJ1-1	-	-	TRBV7-2	CASSSSLNTEAFF	TGTGCCAGCAGCTCCTCCTTAAACACTGAAGCTTTCTTT
TRBJ1-2	TRBD1	-	TRBV2	CASSDPGTGHYGYTF	TGTGCCAGCAGTGATCCAGGGACAGGGCACTATGGCTACACCTTC
TRBJ2-1	TRBD2	-	TRBV7-8	CASSVSGGAVSYNEQFF	TGTGCCAGCAGCGTTAGCGGGGGGGCCGTCTCCTACAATGAGCAGTTCTTC